This T cell receptor beta chain was identified in a study of siplizumab effects on memory and regulatory T cells (dated by TCRdb to about 2019). Background for the entire study: The effect of the anti-CD2 antibody siplizumab on alloreactive T-cell subsets was examined in allogeneic mixed lymphocyte reactions constructed from human PBMCs. Results and caveats for the whole study, not just this receptor: Whether proliferating Tregs from siplizumab cultures actually had suppressive function was not functionally confirmed. The cumulative frequency of alloreactive sequences traceable to unstimulated CD4+ memory T cells was significantly reduced by siplizumab. Unstimulated naive T cells appeared more diverse than memory T cells, and naive cells seemed to contribute substantially to the alloresponse. For roughly 75-97% of proliferating CD4+ or CD8+ clones, no naive or memory phenotype could be assigned. Sequences below about 10^-5 frequency were poorly captured, so only a minor fraction of alloreactive clones could be mapped to unstimulated subsets. In reactions with siplizumab, an average of 68.8% of mappable alloreactive CD4+ clones were Treg-derived, compared with 26.9% in control reactions.

Counted from cysteine to phenylalanine, this CDR3 has 16 amino acids. Solely the CDR3 DNA is kept, with 48 bases framed from the first base. Ends trimmed: V by 5 bases, J by 0 bases; bases unmatched to a gene: 7. CDR1 and CDR2 (SSHAT, FNYEAQ) derive from the germline V gene (reference sequence). The library was made by the immunoSEQ multiplex PCR assay. Around 100,000 TCR templates per sample were assayed by the deep sequencing platform. Genomic DNA extracted from sorted T cells was used for TCRbeta CDR3 sequencing. Processing in the source paper ran as follows. The R programming language was used for the clonal analysis of the TCRbeta CDR3 data. Alloreactive CD4+ and CD8+ clones were identified by comparing unstimulated samples to CFSE-low samples taken after the reaction. Regulatory or non-regulatory origin of alloreactive CD4+ clones was assigned by matching sequences to the sorted unstimulated Treg and non-Treg repertoires. The table was pulled from immuneACCESS by TCRdb, which kept in-frame rearrangements only. Such tables lose some clones; where checked, under half of the loss comes from unresolved V genes, and the rest has no known cause. The DNA was the basis for D and trimming; V, J and clone size are from that table. This sample has about 100,000 clones in its table, and roughly 92% of those were observed once. The top ten constitute over 0.55% of the sample.

Sorted unstimulated T cells and proliferating T cells recovered from mixed lymphocyte reactions were subjected to TCRbeta CDR3 sequencing. Fresh whole blood from fewer than 11 HLA-typed healthy donors was used to isolate PBMCs. Unstimulated CD4+ regulatory T cells were FACS-sorted to map the origin of alloreactive clones. This clone is a singleton in its sample. The target of this receptor is not known. The input lacks base qualities; no much larger clone sits a single base away. The sequence links TRBV7-7 to TRBJ2-3; 8 bases in between match TRBD1. Sequencing used Tregs sorted from blood. This clonotype was sampled from a human donor in good health. The nucleotide sequence reads as follows: TGTGCCAGCAGCCAGACTTGGACAGGGAGCACAGATACGCAGTATTTT. This is translated as CASSQTWTGSTDTQYF.